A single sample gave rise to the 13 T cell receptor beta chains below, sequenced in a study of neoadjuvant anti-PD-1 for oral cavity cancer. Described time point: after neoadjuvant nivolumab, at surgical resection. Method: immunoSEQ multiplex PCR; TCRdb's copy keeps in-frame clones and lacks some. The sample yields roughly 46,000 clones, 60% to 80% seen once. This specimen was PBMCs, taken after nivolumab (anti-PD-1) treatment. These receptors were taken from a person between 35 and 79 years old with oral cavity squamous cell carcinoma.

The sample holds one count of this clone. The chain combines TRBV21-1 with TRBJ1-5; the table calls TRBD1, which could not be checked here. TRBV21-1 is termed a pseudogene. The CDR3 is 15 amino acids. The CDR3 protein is CASSSRGSANQPQHF. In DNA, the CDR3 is TGTGCCAGCAGCTCCAGGGGGAGTGCCAATCAGCCCCAGCATTTT.

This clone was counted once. The CDR3 reads CASSEVAKNIQYF. The CDR3, as DNA: TGTGCCAGCAGTGAGGTAGCCAAAAACATTCAGTACTTC. This sequence joins TRBV6-5 and TRBJ2-4; D ambiguous. The CDR3 sequence is 13 residues long. Germline CDR1 MNHEY, CDR2 SVGAGI. V lost 5 bases to trimming and J lost 0 bases, with 5 bases between them.

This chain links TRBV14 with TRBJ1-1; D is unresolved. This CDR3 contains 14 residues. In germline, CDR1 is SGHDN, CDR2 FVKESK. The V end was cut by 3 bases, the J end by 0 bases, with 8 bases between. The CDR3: CASSHFTVNTEAFF. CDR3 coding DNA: TGTGCCAGCAGCCATTTCACAGTGAACACTGAAGCTTTCTTT.

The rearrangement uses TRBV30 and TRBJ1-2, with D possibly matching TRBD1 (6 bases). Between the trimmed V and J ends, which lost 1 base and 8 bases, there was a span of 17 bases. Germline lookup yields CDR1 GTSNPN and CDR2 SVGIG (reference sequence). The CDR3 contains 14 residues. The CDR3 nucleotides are TGTGCCTGGAGTGGACAACAGGGATCGAAAGGCTACACCTTC. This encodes CAWSGQQGSKGYTF.

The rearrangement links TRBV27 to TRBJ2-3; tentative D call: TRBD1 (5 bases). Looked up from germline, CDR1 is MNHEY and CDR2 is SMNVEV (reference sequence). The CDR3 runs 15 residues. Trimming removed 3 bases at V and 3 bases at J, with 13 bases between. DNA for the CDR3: TGTGCCAGCAGTTTGGCAGGACAAAGAACAGATACGCAGTATTTT. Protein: CASSLAGQRTDTQYF.

CDR3 sequence reads: CASSELDRGAEETQYF. The CDR3 DNA is TGCGCCAGCAGTGAGTTGGACAGGGGGGCCGAAGAGACCCAGTACTTC. The rearrangement links TRBV10-2 to TRBJ2-5; TRBD1 aligns across 10 bases. The CDR3 sequence is 16 residues long. J gave up 3 bases and V 1 base, and 5 bases lay outside the gene matches. The germline V gene encodes CDR1 WSHSY and CDR2 SAAADI.

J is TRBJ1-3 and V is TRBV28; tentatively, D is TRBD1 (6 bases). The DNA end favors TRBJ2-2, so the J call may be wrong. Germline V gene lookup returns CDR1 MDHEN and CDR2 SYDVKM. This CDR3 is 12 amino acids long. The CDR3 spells CASQGSPGELFF. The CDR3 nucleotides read TGTGCCAGCCAGGGGTCCCCCGGGGAGCTGTTTTTT.

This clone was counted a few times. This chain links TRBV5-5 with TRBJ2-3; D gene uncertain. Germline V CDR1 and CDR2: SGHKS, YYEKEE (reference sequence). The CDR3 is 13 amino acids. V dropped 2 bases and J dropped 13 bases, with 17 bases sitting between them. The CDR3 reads CASSFRAPASEYF. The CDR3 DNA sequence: TGTGCCAGCAGCTTCCGGGCCCCAGCTTCGGAGTATTTT.

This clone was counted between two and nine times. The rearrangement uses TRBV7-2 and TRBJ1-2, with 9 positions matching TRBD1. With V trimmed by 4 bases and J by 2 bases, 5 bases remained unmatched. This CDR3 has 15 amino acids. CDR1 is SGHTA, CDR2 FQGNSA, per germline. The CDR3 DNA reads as TGTGCCAGCAGCTCCCCGGACAGGGGAAACTATGGCTACACCTTC. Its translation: CASSSPDRGNYGYTF.

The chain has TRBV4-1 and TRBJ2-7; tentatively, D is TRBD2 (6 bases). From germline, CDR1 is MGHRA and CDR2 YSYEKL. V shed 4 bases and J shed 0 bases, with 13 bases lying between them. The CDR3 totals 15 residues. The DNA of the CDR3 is TGCGCCAGCAGCCGAGGCGGGGCCTCCTCCTACGAGCAGTACTTC. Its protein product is CASSRGGASSYEQYF.

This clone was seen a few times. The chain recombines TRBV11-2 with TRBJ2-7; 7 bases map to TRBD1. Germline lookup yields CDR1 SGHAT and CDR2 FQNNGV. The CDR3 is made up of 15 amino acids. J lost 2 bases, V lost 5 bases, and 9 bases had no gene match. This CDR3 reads CASSTWTGLAYEQYF. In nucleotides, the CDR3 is TGTGCCAGCAGCACTTGGACAGGACTGGCCTACGAGCAGTACTTC.

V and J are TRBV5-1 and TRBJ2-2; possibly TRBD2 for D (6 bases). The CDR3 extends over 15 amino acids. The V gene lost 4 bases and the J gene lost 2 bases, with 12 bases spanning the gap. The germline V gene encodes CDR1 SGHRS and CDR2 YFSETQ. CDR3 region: CASSPHGSNTGELFF. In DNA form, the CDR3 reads TGCGCCAGCAGCCCACACGGGAGTAACACCGGGGAGCTGTTTTTT.

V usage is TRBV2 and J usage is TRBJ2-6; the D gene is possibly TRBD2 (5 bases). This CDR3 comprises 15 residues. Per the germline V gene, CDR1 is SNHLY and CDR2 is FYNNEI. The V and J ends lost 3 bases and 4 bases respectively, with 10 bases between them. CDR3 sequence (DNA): TGTGCCAGCAGTGATGTGGAGGCCGGGGCCAACGTCCTGACTTTC. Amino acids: CASSDVEAGANVLTF.